What follows are 3 T cell receptor beta chains derived from one specimen sequenced in a study of blood T cell repertoires in COVID-19. Assay used: immunoSEQ multiplex PCR; TCRdb lists only in-frame clones, some missing. The table records around 210,000 clones, about 86% of them present only once. The sequenced sample consisted of peripheral blood. The receptors originated from a woman in her 70s with acute or convalescent COVID-19.

This chain links TRBV19 with TRBJ1-4; unclear D gene. Germline loops: CDR1 LNHDA, CDR2 SQIVND (reference sequence). V was pared by 6 bases and J by 5 bases, with 13 bases between. This CDR3 comprises 14 residues. The CDR3 spells CASRLLGLNEKLFF. CDR3 nucleotides: TGTGCCAGTAGACTCCTTGGACTAAATGAAAAACTGTTTTTT.

This clone appeared a few times. The chain couples TRBV12-5 to TRBJ1-5; TRBD1 aligns across 9 bases. V dropped 6 bases and J dropped 0; count of bases not matched to a gene: 9. Germline lookup yields CDR1 LGHNT and CDR2 FRNRAP. CDR3 size: 17 residues. The CDR3 sequence: CASGPGQGVYSNQPQHF. DNA for the CDR3: TGTGCTAGTGGGCCGGGACAGGGAGTATATAGCAATCAGCCCCAGCATTTT.

This chain connects TRBV6-6 to TRBJ2-1; a weak D match, TRBD2 (7 bases). There are 14 residues in the CDR3. In germline, CDR1 is MNHNY, CDR2 SVGAGI (reference sequence). Trimming left V 10 bases short and J 9 bases short, with 22 bases between. CDR3 sequence: CATLLTRGGAEQFF. The CDR3 bases are TGTGCCACCCTCCTGACTAGAGGGGGGGCTGAGCAGTTCTTC.